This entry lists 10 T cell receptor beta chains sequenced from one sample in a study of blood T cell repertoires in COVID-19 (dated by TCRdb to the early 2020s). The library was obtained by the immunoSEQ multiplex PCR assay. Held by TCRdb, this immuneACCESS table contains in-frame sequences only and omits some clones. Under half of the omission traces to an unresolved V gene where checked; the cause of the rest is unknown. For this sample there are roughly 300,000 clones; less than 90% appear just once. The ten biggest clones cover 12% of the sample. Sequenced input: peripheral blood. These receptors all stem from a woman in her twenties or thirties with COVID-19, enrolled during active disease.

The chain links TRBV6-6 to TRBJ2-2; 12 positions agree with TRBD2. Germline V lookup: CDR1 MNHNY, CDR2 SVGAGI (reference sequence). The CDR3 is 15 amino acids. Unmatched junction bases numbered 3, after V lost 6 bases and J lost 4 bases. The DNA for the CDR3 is TGTGCCAGCAGCCTAGCGGGGGGGCCCACCGGGGAGCTGTTTTTT. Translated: CASSLAGGPTGELFF.

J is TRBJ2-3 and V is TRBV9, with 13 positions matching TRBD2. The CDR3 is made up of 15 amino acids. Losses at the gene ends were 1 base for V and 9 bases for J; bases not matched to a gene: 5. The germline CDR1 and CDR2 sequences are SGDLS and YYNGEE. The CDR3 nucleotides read TGTGCCAGCAGCGTAACTAGCGGGGGGGCAGGGACGCAGTATTTT. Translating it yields CASSVTSGGAGTQYF.

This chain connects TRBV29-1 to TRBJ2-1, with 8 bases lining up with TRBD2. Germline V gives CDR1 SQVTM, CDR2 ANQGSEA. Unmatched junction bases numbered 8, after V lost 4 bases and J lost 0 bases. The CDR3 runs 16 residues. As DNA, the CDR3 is TGCAGCGTTGTTCCACTAGCGGCTAGCTCCTACAATGAGCAGTTCTTC. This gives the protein CSVVPLAASSYNEQFF.

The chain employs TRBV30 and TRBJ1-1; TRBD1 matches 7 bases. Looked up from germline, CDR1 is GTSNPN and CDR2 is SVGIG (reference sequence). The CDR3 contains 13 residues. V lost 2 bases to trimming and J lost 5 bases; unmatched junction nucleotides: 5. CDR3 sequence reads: CAWSQQGSTEAFF. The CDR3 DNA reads TGTGCCTGGAGTCAACAGGGGAGTACTGAAGCTTTCTTT. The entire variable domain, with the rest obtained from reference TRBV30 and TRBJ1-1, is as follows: SQTIHQWPATLVQPVGSPLSLECTVEGTSNPNLYWYRQAAGRGLQLLFYSVGIGQISSEVPQNLSASRPQDRQFILSSKKLLLSDSGFYLCAWSQQGSTEAFFGQGTRLTVV.

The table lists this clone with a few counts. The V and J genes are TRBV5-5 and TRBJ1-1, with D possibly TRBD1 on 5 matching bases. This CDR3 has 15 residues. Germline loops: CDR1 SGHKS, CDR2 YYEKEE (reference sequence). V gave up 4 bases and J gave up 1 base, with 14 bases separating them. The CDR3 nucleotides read TGTGCCAGCAGCACACTTACAGGACAGAACACTGAAGCTTTCTTT. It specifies CASSTLTGQNTEAFF.

The CDR3 sequence: CASSNDRGEGTDTQYF. The CDR3 bases are TGTGCCAGTAGTAACGACAGGGGCGAGGGGACAGATACGCAGTATTTT. The rearrangement uses TRBV19 and TRBJ2-3; 8 positions match TRBD1. The germline V gene has CDR1 LNHDA and CDR2 SQIVND (reference sequence). After removal of 4 bases from V and 3 bases from J, the junction contained 9 bases not matched to a gene. The CDR3 consists of 16 residues.

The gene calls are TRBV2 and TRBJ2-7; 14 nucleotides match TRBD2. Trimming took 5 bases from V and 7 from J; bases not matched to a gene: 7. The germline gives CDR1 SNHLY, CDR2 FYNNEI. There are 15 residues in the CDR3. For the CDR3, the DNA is TGTGCCAGCAGTCGACTAGCGGGGGGGCCGCGGGAGCAGTACTTC. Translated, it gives CASSRLAGGPREQYF.

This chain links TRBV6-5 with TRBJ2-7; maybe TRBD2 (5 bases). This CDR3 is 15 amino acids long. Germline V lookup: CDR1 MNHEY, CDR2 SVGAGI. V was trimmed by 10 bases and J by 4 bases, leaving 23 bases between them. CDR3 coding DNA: TGTGCCACAACAACCCCGGGCCGCGGCGGGTACGAGCAGTACTTC. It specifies CATTTPGRGGYEQYF.

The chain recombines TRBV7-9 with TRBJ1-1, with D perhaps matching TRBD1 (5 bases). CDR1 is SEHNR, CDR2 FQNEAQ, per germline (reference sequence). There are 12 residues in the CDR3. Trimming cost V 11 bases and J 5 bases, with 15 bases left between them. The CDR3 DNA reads TGTGCCTGCCAACTGGGGGGGACTGAAGCTTTCTTT. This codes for CACQLGGTEAFF.

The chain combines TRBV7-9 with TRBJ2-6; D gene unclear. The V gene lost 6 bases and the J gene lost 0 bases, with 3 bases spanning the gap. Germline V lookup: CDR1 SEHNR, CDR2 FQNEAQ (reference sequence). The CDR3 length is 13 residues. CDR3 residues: CASRLSGANVLTF. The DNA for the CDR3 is TGTGCCAGCAGACTCTCTGGGGCCAACGTCCTGACTTTC.